The clone carrying this T cell receptor (beta chain) was seen a few times. The V and J ends lost 2 bases and 5 bases, in that order; junction bases with no gene match: 9. The CDR3 covers 16 residues. Germline V gene sequence: CDR1 SGDLS, CDR2 YYNGEE. TCRdb analysed the PCR reads with MiXCR anew, one entry per CDR3 protein. The sample shows roughly 300,000 distinct CDR3 sequences, 24% of them seen only once. The data stem from a study of molecular identifiers for immune sequencing clone quantification. Researchers sorted naive CD8 T cells as cells that were CD8+CD4-CCR7+CD45RA+. The sequence came from a human donor in good health. Some libraries in this study had Jurkat cell RNA spiked in. The V and J genes are TRBV9 and TRBJ2-5; the match to TRBD2 covers 10 bases. Sequencing input: naive CD8+ T cells from blood, with Jurkat cell RNA spiked in. Stated subset: FACS-sorted CD8+CD4-CCR7+CD45RA+ naive T cells. Here the CDR3 DNA reads TGTGCCAGCAGCGTCGAGGGCCTAGCGGGGGAGGAGACCCAGTACTTC. It translates to CASSVEGLAGEETQYF.